This T cell receptor beta chain stems from a study of cytotoxic CD8 clonotypes in ibrutinib-treated CLL. Frozen-stored PBMCs produced 1.5 to 2.5 micrograms of genomic DNA for TCR beta libraries. The repertoire was sequenced with immunoSEQ multiplex PCR; TCRdb's copy has only in-frame clones and lacks some. Found here are over 250,000 clones, about 72% of them singletons; the top ten hold approximately 5.1%. The specimen was PBMCs, collected at disease progression, from a patient treated with ibrutinib. The TCR originated in a human donor with chronic lymphocytic leukemia.

The CDR3 loop reads CATSRVRGTGNEQFF. The CDR3 region has the DNA TGTGCCACCAGCAGAGTTAGAGGGACCGGTAATGAGCAGTTCTTC. The chain recombines TRBV15 with TRBJ2-1, with D possibly being TRBD1 or TRBD2 (5 bases each). Looked up from germline, CDR1 is LNHNV and CDR2 is YYDKDF (reference sequence). With 1 base removed from V and 7 bases from J, the gap between germline ends came to 14 bases. This CDR3 comprises 15 residues.